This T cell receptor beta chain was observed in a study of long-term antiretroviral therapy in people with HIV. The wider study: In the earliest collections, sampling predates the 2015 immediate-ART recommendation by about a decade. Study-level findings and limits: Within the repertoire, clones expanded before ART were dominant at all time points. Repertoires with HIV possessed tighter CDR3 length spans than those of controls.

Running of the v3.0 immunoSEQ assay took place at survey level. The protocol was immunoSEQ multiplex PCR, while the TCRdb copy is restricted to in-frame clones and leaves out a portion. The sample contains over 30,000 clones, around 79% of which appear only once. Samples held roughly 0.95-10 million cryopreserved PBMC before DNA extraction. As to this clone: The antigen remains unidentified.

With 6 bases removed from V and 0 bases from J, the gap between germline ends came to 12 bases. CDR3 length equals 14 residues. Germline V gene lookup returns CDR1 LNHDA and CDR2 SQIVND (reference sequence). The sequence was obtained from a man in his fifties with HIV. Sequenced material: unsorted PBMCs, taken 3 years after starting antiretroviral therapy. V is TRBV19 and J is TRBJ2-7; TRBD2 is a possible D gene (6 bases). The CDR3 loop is CASRADYSSYEQYF. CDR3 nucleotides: TGTGCCAGTAGAGCGGACTATAGCTCCTACGAGCAGTACTTC.